This passage covers 17 T cell receptor beta chains from one sample sequenced in a study of blood T cell repertoires in COVID-19. Profiling relied on immunoSEQ multiplex PCR, and the TCRdb table lists in-frame clones only, not all of them. The repertoire includes roughly 300,000 clones, approximately 87% of them detected once, and more than 10% sits in the top ten. Sequencing was carried out using peripheral blood. Source of these receptors: a woman aged 25-40 years with COVID-19, enrolled during active disease.

V is TRBV4-2 and J is TRBJ1-1; D not resolved. Germline V lookup: CDR1 LGHNA, CDR2 YNFKEQ. CDR3 size: 11 residues. Trimming took 10 bases from V and 10 from J, leaving 16 bases between them. For the CDR3, the DNA is TGTGCCATACCGGGTGGGTTACCAGCTTTCTTT. Protein: CAIPGGLPAFF.

The chain joins TRBV3-1 (or the pseudogene TRBV3-2) to TRBJ2-7; D unresolved. Germline values: CDR1 LGHDT, CDR2 YNNKEL (reference sequence). There are 15 residues in the CDR3. V dropped 3 bases and J dropped 0 bases, with 12 bases sitting between them. CDR3 sequence reads: CASSHLSRSSYEQYF. In DNA form, the CDR3 reads TGTGCCAGCAGCCACCTAAGTAGGAGCTCCTACGAGCAGTACTTC.

The chain joins TRBV28 to TRBJ2-3; 7 bases agree with TRBD1. Germline loops: CDR1 MDHEN, CDR2 SYDVKM. There are 20 residues in the CDR3. V shed 1 base and J 2 bases; nucleotides not matched to a gene: 18. The CDR3 DNA sequence: TGTGCCAGCAGTTTATCCCCCGAGAGGGGGCATTACCACCACACAGATACGCAGTATTTT. This translates into CASSLSPERGHYHHTDTQYF.

To note about this clone: Its ends do not fully match the called genes, so a read error is possible. This chain links TRBV11-2 with TRBJ2-4; D is uncertain. Germline V gene lookup returns CDR1 SGHAT and CDR2 FQNNGV. The CDR3 consists of 13 residues. CDR3 loop: CASSLLTADVRSF. CDR3 sequence (DNA): TGTGCCAGCAGCCTTTTGACGGCCGACGTGAGGTCCTTC.

The chain recombines TRBV9 with TRBJ2-7; no clear D gene. Germline CDR1 is SGDLS and CDR2 is YYNGEE. V was pared by 3 bases and J by 6 bases, with 10 bases between. The CDR3 loop spans 12 amino acids. The CDR3 spells CASSDWSGEQYF. The CDR3 nucleotides are TGTGCCAGCAGCGACTGGTCGGGCGAGCAGTACTTC.

The rearrangement links TRBV4-1 to TRBJ2-3, with a possible D match to TRBD1 (5 bases). There are 14 residues in the CDR3. CDR1 MGHRA and CDR2 YSYEKL come from the germline V gene. The ends were cut back, 2 bases at V and 6 bases at J, with 12 bases in the middle. The CDR3 DNA reads TGCGCCAGCAGCCAAATTGGGGCTTCGGATACGCAGTATTTT. It codes for CASSQIGASDTQYF.

The chain couples TRBV6-5 to TRBJ1-2; 10 bases are shared with TRBD1. V was clipped by 6 bases and J by 8 bases; unmatched bases: 3. The CDR3 length is 12 residues. From germline, CDR1 is MNHEY and CDR2 SVGAGI. Here the CDR3 DNA reads TGTGCCAGCAGGGGGACAGGGGAAGGCTACACCTTC. It specifies CASRGTGEGYTF.

The chain couples TRBV2 to TRBJ2-3, with a tentative D call TRBD1 (5 bases). CDR1 SNHLY and CDR2 FYNNEI come from the germline V gene. The CDR3 runs to 16 residues. Trimming took off 6 bases at V and 4 bases at J, with 20 bases between the two ends. The CDR3 loop reads CASSNRGRDFSDTQYF. CDR3 in DNA: TGTGCCAGCAGCAATCGCGGCAGGGATTTTTCAGATACGCAGTATTTT.

This clone was observed once. The V call is TRBV15, the J call TRBJ1-4, with D perhaps matching TRBD1 (6 bases). Looked up from germline, CDR1 is LNHNV and CDR2 is YYDKDF (reference sequence). V lost 2 bases to trimming and J lost 8 bases, with 21 bases between them. This CDR3 has 17 amino acids. The CDR3 protein is CATSRLEDRAQGEKLFF. Here the CDR3 DNA reads TGTGCCACCAGCAGATTGGAGGACAGAGCCCAAGGAGAAAAACTGTTTTTT.

The V call is TRBV10-2, the J call TRBJ2-5; the D gene is possibly TRBD2 (6 bases). The CDR3 covers 13 residues. Trimming cost V 2 bases and J 4 bases, with 8 bases left between them. Germline V CDR1 and CDR2: WSHSY, SAAADI. Written as DNA, the CDR3 is TGCGCCAGCAGTGAGAGGAGGGGAGAGACCCAGTACTTC. Its protein product is CASSERRGETQYF.

The V and J genes are TRBV15 and TRBJ1-2; D is undetermined. This CDR3 is 13 amino acids long. Trimming pared 6 bases from V and 4 bases from J, leaving 12 bases between. Germline V gives CDR1 LNHNV, CDR2 YYDKDF (reference sequence). CDR3 in DNA: TGTGCCACCAGGGAGGGTTTGCTCTATGGCTACACCTTC. Amino acids: CATREGLLYGYTF.

V is TRBV5-1 and J is TRBJ1-4; no firm D call. Trimming removed 5 bases from V and 4 bases from J, with 9 bases in between. The CDR3 sequence is 13 residues long. The germline CDR1 and CDR2 sequences are SGHRS and YFSETQ. CDR3: CASSSGINEKLFF. CDR3 DNA: TGCGCCAGCAGTTCCGGGATTAATGAAAAACTGTTTTTT.

This sequence joins TRBV6-5 and TRBJ1-2; a weak D match, TRBD1 (5 bases). V lost 6 bases and J 2 bases, leaving 13 bases between the germline ends. The germline V gene has CDR1 MNHEY and CDR2 SVGAGI. This CDR3 has 14 residues. CDR3 protein: CASSPHRQNYGYTF. For the CDR3, the DNA is TGTGCCAGCAGCCCCCATCGACAGAACTATGGCTACACCTTC.

The rearrangement links TRBV4-1 to TRBJ2-2; no clear D. The CDR3 contains 16 residues. Germline V CDR1 and CDR2: MGHRA, YSYEKL. Trimming pared 0 bases from V and 2 bases from J, leaving 10 bases between. CDR3 sequence: CASSQDSGINTGELFF. The CDR3 DNA reads TGCGCCAGCAGCCAAGATTCCGGTATTAACACCGGGGAGCTGTTTTTT.

The chain's CDR3 is CASSEHRNTIYF. In nucleotides, the CDR3 is TGTGCCAGCAGTGAACACAGAAACACCATATATTTT. This chain joins TRBV6-1 and TRBJ1-3; D gene unclear. The CDR3 is 12 amino acids. CDR1 MNHNS and CDR2 SASEGT come from the germline V gene. Trimming cost V 2 bases and J 5 bases, with 4 bases left between them.

CDR3 in amino acids: CGVGWDRAYEQYF. The CDR3 DNA is TGTGGCGTGGGCTGGGACAGAGCCTACGAGCAGTACTTC. The chain couples TRBV6-5 to TRBJ2-7; 7 positions agree with TRBD1. The CDR3 length is 13 residues. Germline V gene lookup returns CDR1 MNHEY and CDR2 SVGAGI.

There are a few counts of this clone. This rearrangement joins TRBV19 to TRBJ2-7; 9 bases agree with TRBD1. Germline V CDR1 and CDR2: LNHDA, SQIVND (reference sequence). The V and J ends lost 1 base and 4 bases, in that order; junction bases with no gene match: 2. The CDR3 covers 14 residues. This CDR3 reads CASSIVQGAYEQYF. CDR3 in DNA: TGTGCCAGTAGTATAGTACAGGGGGCTTACGAGCAGTACTTC.